Below are 19 T cell receptor beta chains sequenced from a single sample in a study of T cells in narcolepsy (dated by TCRdb to the late 2010s). Library prep was done by the immunoSEQ multiplex PCR assay. The table was pulled from immuneACCESS by TCRdb, which kept in-frame rearrangements only. Such tables lose some clones; where checked, under half of the loss comes from unresolved V genes, and the rest has no known cause. For this sample there are over 30,000 clones; around 85% appear just once. Approximately 1.5% of the sample is in the top ten clones. Sequencing was carried out using CD45RA- memory CD4+ T cells from PBMCs. The cell subset or site label, read with the paper, signifies: memory T cells sorted ex vivo from peripheral blood. The origin of the receptors is a human donor with narcolepsy.

The chain links TRBV7-6 to TRBJ1-4; TRBD1 matches at 9 bases. This CDR3 contains 15 residues. CDR1 and CDR2 (germline): SGHVS, FNYEAQ. V trimming: 5 bases; J trimming: 2 bases; junction bases outside the gene matches: 3. This chain's CDR3 is CASSLGTGTNEKLFF. CDR3 sequence (DNA): TGTGCCAGCAGCCTGGGGACAGGGACTAATGAAAAACTGTTTTTT. Variable domain in full (rest from reference TRBV7-6 and TRBJ1-4): GAGVSQSPRYKVTKRGQDVALRCDPISGHVSLYWYRQALGQGPEFLTYFNYEAQQDKSGLPNDRFSAERPEGSISTLTIQRTEQRDSAMYRCASSLGTGTNEKLFFGSGTQLSVL.

This chain links TRBV13 with TRBJ2-2, with D unresolved. This CDR3 has 16 residues. Trimming left V 2 bases short and J 4 bases short, with 14 bases between. Germline assignment: CDR1 PRHDT and CDR2 FYEKMQ (reference sequence). The CDR3 spells CASSLNPRVGTGELFF. For the CDR3, the DNA is TGTGCCAGCAGCTTAAACCCCAGAGTCGGCACCGGGGAGCTGTTTTTT. Full variable domain (remainder filled in from reference TRBV13 and TRBJ2-2): AAGVIQSPRHLIKEKRETATLKCYPIPRHDTVYWYQQGPGQDPQFLISFYEKMQSDKGSIPDRFSAQQFSDYHSELNMSSLELGDSALYFCASSLNPRVGTGELFFGEGSRLTVL.

J is TRBJ1-4 and V is TRBV7-8, with D possibly matching TRBD1 (5 bases). V gave up 1 base and J gave up 5 bases, with 14 bases separating them. The CDR3 contains 16 residues. Germline V lookup: CDR1 SGHVS, CDR2 FQNEAQ. CDR3 coding DNA: TGTGCCAGCAGCTTAGGATCCCGGGGGAGGAATGAAAAACTGTTTTTT. Amino acid sequence: CASSLGSRGRNEKLFF.

This chain links TRBV5-1 with TRBJ2-1; a weak D match, TRBD1 (6 bases). CDR1 is SGHRS and CDR2 is YFSETQ in the germline V gene. Trimming took off 2 bases at V and 7 bases at J, with 13 bases between the two ends. There are 14 residues in the CDR3. The chain's CDR3 is CASSFGWGQNEQFF. DNA for the CDR3: TGCGCCAGCAGCTTCGGGTGGGGGCAGAATGAGCAGTTCTTC.

The chain recombines TRBV14 with TRBJ1-2; 8 nucleotides align to TRBD1. J was trimmed by 2 bases and V by 5 bases; bases with no gene match: 1. In germline, CDR1 is SGHDN, CDR2 FVKESK. This CDR3 region has 13 residues. CDR3 DNA sequence: TGTGCCAGCAGCGGACAGGGAAACTATGGCTACACCTTC. It yields the protein CASSGQGNYGYTF.

The chain combines TRBV10-2 with TRBJ2-2; maybe TRBD1 (5 bases). The CDR3 is made up of 18 amino acids. Germline CDR1 reads WSHSY; CDR2 reads SAAADI. V was trimmed by 0 bases and J by 0 bases, leaving 14 bases between them. DNA for the CDR3: TGCGCCAGCAGTGAGTCCACGCAGGGAAACCCGAACACCGGGGAGCTGTTTTTT. Protein product: CASSESTQGNPNTGELFF.

V usage is TRBV18 and J usage is TRBJ2-7; D not certain. The length of the CDR3 is 13 residues. V gave up 3 bases and J gave up 1 base, with 7 bases separating them. Germline-derived CDR1 and CDR2 are KGHSH and LQKENI. The CDR3 nucleotides are TGTGCCAGCTCACCTCCCTTATCCTACGAGCAGTACTTC. It is translated as CASSPPLSYEQYF.

CDR3 sequence (DNA): TGTGCCAGCACGACAGGGGGCACAGATACGCAGTATTTT. Protein sequence: CASTTGGTDTQYF. The chain carries TRBV2 and TRBJ2-3; the match to TRBD1 covers 8 bases. Trimming at V came to 7 bases and at J to 1 base, leaving 1 base not matched to a gene. In germline, CDR1 is SNHLY, CDR2 FYNNEI. The CDR3 is made up of 13 amino acids.

The chain has TRBV7-9 and TRBJ2-7, with unresolved D. Germline V CDR1 and CDR2: SEHNR, FQNEAQ (reference sequence). The CDR3 runs 14 residues. Trimming shortened V by 0 bases and J by 1 base, and 7 bases separated the two germline ends. CDR3 sequence: CASSLARGSYEQYF. The CDR3 DNA reads TGTGCCAGCAGCTTAGCGCGTGGGTCCTACGAGCAGTACTTC.

The chain recombines TRBV5-4 with TRBJ2-3, with D perhaps TRBD2 (6 bases). V dropped 6 bases and J dropped 0 bases, with 11 bases sitting between them. The CDR3 runs to 14 residues. Germline CDR1 reads SGHNT; CDR2 reads YYREEE (reference sequence). CDR3 DNA: TGTGCCAGCACCGGGGGTCCTAGCACAGATACGCAGTATTTT. Translated: CASTGGPSTDTQYF.

The chain is built from TRBV9 and TRBJ2-3; 11 bases are shared with TRBD2. The V and J ends lost 2 bases and 1 base, in that order; junction bases with no gene match: 9. CDR3 length: 18 amino acids. The V gene's germline CDR1 is SGDLS and CDR2 YYNGEE. The CDR3 coding sequence is TGTGCCAGCAGCGTCGGTAGCGGGGGGGCCGGGCGCACAGATACGCAGTATTTT. It encodes CASSVGSGGAGRTDTQYF.

The V call is TRBV20-1, the J call TRBJ2-3, with D maybe TRBD2 (6 bases). This CDR3 contains 11 residues. Germline CDR1 DFQATT, CDR2 SNEGSKA (reference sequence). The V end lost 4 bases, the J end lost 14 bases, and 16 bases lay between the germline ends. In DNA, the CDR3 is TGCAGTGCTACGCCCAGCGGGCCCCGGTATTTT. It yields the protein CSATPSGPRYF.

The rearrangement joins TRBV18 to TRBJ1-4; D might be TRBD1 (5 bases). In germline, CDR1 is KGHSH, CDR2 LQKENI. V lost 3 bases and J 7 bases, leaving 9 bases between the germline ends. This CDR3 has 13 amino acids. The CDR3: CASSPADSEKLFF. The CDR3 DNA follows: TGTGCCAGCTCACCGGCAGACAGTGAAAAACTGTTTTTT. The complete variable domain, with remaining parts taken from reference TRBV18 and TRBJ1-4, reads NAGVMQNPRHLVRRRGQEARLRCSPMKGHSHVYWYRQLPEEGLKFMVYLQKENIIDESGMPKERFSAEFPKEGPSILRIQQVVRGDSAAYFCASSPADSEKLFFGSGTQLSVL.

The gene calls are TRBV28 and TRBJ2-7, with D perhaps assigned TRBD1 or TRBD2 (5 bases each). Germline CDR1 reads MDHEN; CDR2 reads SYDVKM. V lost 4 bases and J 2 bases, leaving 18 bases between the germline ends. This CDR3 spans 16 amino acids. CDR3 sequence reads: CASSSVGATAPYEQYF. CDR3 nucleotide sequence: TGTGCCAGCAGTTCAGTCGGGGCAACAGCTCCCTACGAGCAGTACTTC.

This clone appeared once. The chain uses TRBV27 and TRBJ2-7; TRBD1 matches at 10 bases. This CDR3 has 15 residues. CDR1 and CDR2 from the germline V gene are MNHEY and SMNVEV (reference sequence). V dropped 6 bases and J dropped 3; count of bases not matched to a gene: 8. CDR3 nucleotide sequence: TGTGCCAGCAGCTCCCCCGGGACAGGGGTCTACGAGCAGTACTTC. It is translated as CASSSPGTGVYEQYF.

The CDR3 DNA is TGTGCCAGCAGCTTACTTGCGGGAGAGACCCAGTACTTC. Protein sequence: CASSLLAGETQYF. This rearrangement joins TRBV7-9 to TRBJ2-5; a possible D gene is TRBD2 (5 bases). In germline, CDR1 is SEHNR, CDR2 FQNEAQ (reference sequence). The CDR3 has 13 residues. V was trimmed by 2 bases and J by 4 bases, leaving 8 bases between them.

Here the CDR3 DNA reads TGTGCCAGCAGCTTGGGACAGGTGTCTAATTCACCCCTCCACTTT. The encoded protein is CASSLGQVSNSPLHF. The chain recombines TRBV7-2 with TRBJ1-6; 8 bases agree with TRBD1. The length of the CDR3 is 15 residues. Trimming removed 3 bases from V and 6 bases from J; junction bases left unmatched: 4. Germline V gene sequence: CDR1 SGHTA, CDR2 FQGNSA.

The chain is built from TRBV5-1 and TRBJ1-3; TRBD1 is a possible D gene (6 bases). Between the trimmed V and J ends, which lost 4 bases and 0 bases, there was a span of 11 bases. Germline-derived CDR1 and CDR2 are SGHRS and YFSETQ. The CDR3 is 15 residues long. CDR3 loop: CASSPGVSSGNTIYF. CDR3 in DNA: TGCGCCAGCAGCCCAGGGGTCAGCTCTGGAAACACCATATATTTT.

The rearrangement links TRBV28 to TRBJ2-4, with a tentative D call TRBD2 (5 bases). This CDR3 comprises 15 residues. V lost 4 bases, J lost 0 bases, and 10 bases lay in between. Germline V gene sequence: CDR1 MDHEN, CDR2 SYDVKM. Here the CDR3 reads CASSSTGVAKNIQYF. The CDR3 DNA reads TGTGCCAGCAGTTCGACCGGGGTAGCCAAAAACATTCAGTACTTC.